These 7 T cell receptor beta chains originate from one sample sequenced in a study of blood T cell repertoires in COVID-19. This table comes from immunoSEQ multiplex PCR, and its TCRdb copy is limited to in-frame clones, with some not included. The sample has about 53,000 clones, about 76% seen once. Material: peripheral blood. These receptors all come from a man between 65 and 80 years old with active or convalescent COVID-19.

This chain links TRBV7-9 with TRBJ1-1, with TRBD1 matching over 7 bases. V lost 4 bases to trimming and J lost 1 base; unmatched junction nucleotides: 3. This CDR3 spans 14 amino acids. The germline gives CDR1 SEHNR, CDR2 FQNEAQ (reference sequence). The CDR3, as DNA: TGTGCCAGCAGCTCACGGGACAGGAACACTGAAGCTTTCTTT. Translating gives CASSSRDRNTEAFF.

The chain is built from TRBV12-3 or TRBV12-4 and TRBJ2-3; a possible D gene is TRBD1 (6 bases). V was cut by 6 bases and J by 2 bases, with 9 bases left in between. The CDR3 loop spans 13 amino acids. The CDR3 nucleotides are TGTGCCAGCAGAACAGGGTCCACAGATACGCAGTATTTT. It is translated as CASRTGSTDTQYF.

This clone was seen more than once but under ten times. The V and J genes are TRBV4-2 and TRBJ2-7, with 10 nucleotides matching TRBD1. Germline trimming cut 3 bases from V and 1 base from J; bases unmatched to any gene: 15. The CDR3 runs to 19 residues. Germline V gives CDR1 LGHNA, CDR2 YNFKEQ. This chain's CDR3 is CASSHLGTGVGQGSYEQYF. The CDR3 DNA reads as TGTGCCAGCAGCCACCTCGGGACAGGGGTCGGCCAGGGGTCCTACGAGCAGTACTTC.

The chain links TRBV7-2 to TRBJ2-7, with 9 bases matching TRBD2. This CDR3 has 16 residues. Germline V lookup: CDR1 SGHTA, CDR2 FQGNSA. The V gene end was trimmed by 0 bases and the J gene end by 0 bases; junction bases not matched to a gene: 3. CDR3 bases: TGTGCCAGCAGCTTAGCATCTAGCGGGGTCTCCTACGAGCAGTACTTC. As protein: CASSLASSGVSYEQYF.

This clone has only a few counts. This chain uses TRBV7-2 with TRBJ1-4; tentative D call: TRBD1 (6 bases). Germline assignment: CDR1 SGHTA and CDR2 FQGNSA. V lost 5 bases, J lost 3 bases, and 10 bases lay in between. The CDR3 covers 14 residues. Here the CDR3 reads CASSEDSANEKLFF. CDR3 nucleotide sequence: TGTGCCAGCAGCGAGGACAGCGCTAATGAAAAACTGTTTTTT.

V gene TRBV7-6 combines with J gene TRBJ2-1; TRBD2 matches 8 bases. The CDR3 sequence is 15 residues long. V shed 0 bases, J shed 4 bases, and the junction held 2 bases outside the gene matches. The germline V gene encodes CDR1 SGHVS and CDR2 FNYEAQ. CDR3 coding DNA: TGTGCCAGCAGCTTAGCCCCGGGGGGGTACAATGAGCAGTTCTTC. This codes for CASSLAPGGYNEQFF.

The chain carries TRBV29-1 and TRBJ1-1; D gene uncertain. The germline V gene encodes CDR1 SQVTM and CDR2 ANQGSEA. CDR3 size: 12 residues. The ends were cut back, 5 bases at V and 0 bases at J, with 7 bases in the middle. The CDR3 loop reads CSVRGMNTEAFF. The CDR3 bases are TGCAGCGTTCGGGGTATGAACACTGAAGCTTTCTTT.